These T cell receptor beta chains were read from a single sample in a study of spatial heterogeneity in lung cancer. TCRdb used MiXCR to reprocess the 5' RACE reads, holding one entry per CDR3 protein. The sample includes tens of thousands of distinct CDR3 sequences, less than 20% seen only once; the top ten take about 30%. Sequenced here: lung tumor tissue, sampled at surgery. The receptors here all came from a female donor with early-stage non-small cell lung cancer. The CDR3 runs from the conserved cysteine through the conserved F or W. D genes are given only for firm matches. The size field is filled for only some rows; it gives once, few, many or a size class.

v_call,clone_size,j_call,d_call,cdr3_nt,cdr3_aa
TRBV20-1,few,TRBJ2-5,TRBD2,TGCAGTGCCGCACTAGCGGGAGGGCCCGAGACAGAGACCCAGTACTTC,CSAALAGGPETETQYF
TRBV20-1,-,TRBJ2-3,-,TGCAGTGCCCCACCTTGGGGAAACGAGGGGCGTAGGGTTAGAACAGATACGCAGTATTTT,CSAPPWGNEGRRVRTDTQYF
TRBV2,-,TRBJ2-4,-,TGTGCCAGCAGTAGACAGAATCTAGCCAAAAACATTCAGTACTTC,CASSRQNLAKNIQYF
TRBV2,medium-sized,TRBJ2-1,-,TGTGCCAGCAGTGAACAGTCAAGCTCCTACAATGAGCAGTTCTTC,CASSEQSSSYNEQFF
TRBV12-3/TRBV12-4,few,TRBJ2-1,-,TGTGCCAGCAGTTTCGGAGGGAGAAATGAGCAGTTCTTC,CASSFGGRNEQFF
TRBV6-5,many,TRBJ2-5,-,TGTGCCAGCAGTCCGGACCCTCGGAAGACCCAGTACTTC,CASSPDPRKTQYF
TRBV28,medium-sized,TRBJ1-6,-,TGTGCCAGCAGTTGGATTAGGGGATCACCCCTCCACTTT,CASSWIRGSPLHF
TRBV27,few,TRBJ1-1,TRBD1,TGTGCCAGCAGTTCGAGGGCAACAGGGGGCGTCACTGAAGCTTTCTTT,CASSSRATGGVTEAFF
TRBV3-1,-,TRBJ2-7,-,TGTGCCAGCAGCCAAGAGGGCTACGAGCAGTACTTC,CASSQEGYEQYF
TRBV29-1,-,TRBJ2-1,-,TGCAGCGCCTGGGACCCTCTAAGGAATGAGCAGTTCTTC,CSAWDPLRNEQFF
TRBV5-1,many,TRBJ2-7,TRBD2,TGCGCCAGCAGCTTGGTCTCGCCTAGCGGACTCTACGAGCAGTACTTC,CASSLVSPSGLYEQYF
TRBV5-1,-,TRBJ2-5,-,TGCGCCAGCAGCTCGGGACCCCTAGAGACCCAGTACTTC,CASSSGPLETQYF
TRBV7-8,-,TRBJ2-7,-,TGTGCCAGCAGCTTAGGAGGCAGGCCAAGCTCCTACGAGCAGTACTTC,CASSLGGRPSSYEQYF
TRBV7-8,few,TRBJ2-7,-,TGTGCCAGCAGCACATCGACCCTACGGGGGCAGTACTTC,CASSTSTLRGQYF
TRBV29-1,few,TRBJ2-5,TRBD1,TGCAGCGAGACGACAGGGAAAGGGACCCAGTACTTC,CSETTGKGTQYF
TRBV7-2,-,TRBJ2-1,-,TGTGCCAGCAGCTCCGACCCCGCCTACAATGAGCAGTTCTTC,CASSSDPAYNEQFF
TRBV28,-,TRBJ2-1,TRBD1,TGTGCCAGCAGTCCTACCGGGACAGGTTACAATGAGCAGTTCTTC,CASSPTGTGYNEQFF
TRBV5-1,-,TRBJ2-1,TRBD1,TGCGCCAGCAGCTATGCTCAGGGGGCAACCTACAATGAGCAGTTCTTC,CASSYAQGATYNEQFF
TRBV5-1,many,TRBJ2-7,-,TGCGCCAGCAGCTACACAGGGTCCTACGAGCAGTACTTC,CASSYTGSYEQYF
TRBV6-5,many,TRBJ2-7,TRBD2,TGTGCCAGCAGTTACGTTGCGGGAGACTACGAGCAGTACTTC,CASSYVAGDYEQYF
TRBV7-7,many,TRBJ2-1,TRBD2,TGTGCCAGCAGCCTACTAGCGCGAGGAAATGAGCAGTTCTTC,CASSLLARGNEQFF
TRBV7-9,-,TRBJ2-1,TRBD1,TGTGCCAGCAGCTTAACTTCCGGGACAGAATACAATGAGCAGTTCTTC,CASSLTSGTEYNEQFF
TRBV5-6,few,TRBJ2-7,TRBD2,TGTGCCAGCAGCCCCCCGGGGGGGGGCGCTAGGGAGCAGTACTTC,CASSPPGGGAREQYF
TRBV5-1,-,TRBJ2-1,TRBD2,TGCGCCAGCAGCTTGGTTGCGGGAGGCTCCTACAATGAGCAGTTCTTC,CASSLVAGGSYNEQFF
TRBV7-9,many,TRBJ2-5,-,TGTGCCAGCAGCCAGCGGAACCAAGAGACCCAGTACTTC,CASSQRNQETQYF
TRBV11-2,many,TRBJ2-1,TRBD2,TGTGCCAGCAGCTCGGGACTAGCGTTGCGCAATGAGCAGTTCTTC,CASSSGLALRNEQFF
TRBV20-1,many,TRBJ2-4,-,TGCAGTGCTAGGGGTGGGGCTTGGACCAAAAACATTCAGTACTTC,CSARGGAWTKNIQYF
TRBV5-1,many,TRBJ2-5,-,TGCGCCAGCAGCCCGGCCGCGGGGCGGGCAGAGACCCAGTACTTC,CASSPAAGRAETQYF
TRBV6-5,-,TRBJ2-7,TRBD2,TGTGCCAGCAGTTACGTAGCGGGAGGGTACGAGCAGTACTTC,CASSYVAGGYEQYF
TRBV6-1,-,TRBJ2-3,TRBD2,TGTGCCAGCAGAACCCCTCTGGGGGGGGGCACAGATACGCAGTATTTT,CASRTPLGGGTDTQYF
TRBV24-1,many,TRBJ2-2,-,TGTGCCACCCACCGAAACACCGGGGAGCTGTTTTTT,CATHRNTGELFF
TRBV9,many,TRBJ1-1,-,TGTGCCAGCAGCGTAGCAGAGGGGGAGGCTTTCTTT,CASSVAEGEAFF
TRBV30,few,TRBJ2-1,TRBD1,TGTGCCTGGACGCTGGGACAGGGGAATAATGAGCAGTTCTTC,CAWTLGQGNNEQFF
TRBV28,few,TRBJ2-3,-,TGTGCCAGCAGTTTTACCTACGGGAGAAGCACAGATACGCAGTATTTT,CASSFTYGRSTDTQYF
TRBV7-9,medium-sized,TRBJ1-4,TRBD1,TGTGCCAGCAGCTTAGAAGTTGGGACAGCCTATGCAACTAATGAAAAACTGTTTTTT,CASSLEVGTAYATNEKLFF
TRBV20-1,once,TRBJ2-1,TRBD1,TGCAGTGCTAGAGCCGGGACAGATAATTACAATGAGCAGTTCTTC,CSARAGTDNYNEQFF
TRBV29-1,many,TRBJ2-1,TRBD2,TGCAGCGCCCTGGGAGGGATCGGGAATGAGCAGTTCTTC,CSALGGIGNEQFF
TRBV2,many,TRBJ1-2,-,TGTGCCAGCAGTGAGAGGTCGGCTAACTATGGCTACACCTTC,CASSERSANYGYTF
TRBV29-1,many,TRBJ2-3,TRBD2,TGCAGCGTTATCAAGAGCGGGACTAGCACAGATACGCAGTATTTT,CSVIKSGTSTDTQYF
TRBV6-2/TRBV6-3,many,TRBJ2-1,-,TGTGCCAGCAGTTGGGCCAATGAGCAGTTCTTC,CASSWANEQFF
TRBV4-1,few,TRBJ2-2,-,TGCGCCAGCAGCCGGGGGGCAGCGCAGGAGGTCGACACCGGGGAGCTGTTTTTT,CASSRGAAQEVDTGELFF
TRBV4-1,many,TRBJ2-7,TRBD1,TGCGCCAGCAGCCAAGGAGGAGGGACAGGGTCTTGGGAGCAGTACTTC,CASSQGGGTGSWEQYF
TRBV19,few,TRBJ2-1,-,TGTGCCAGTAGTATAGTGGCCGCGAATGAGCAGTTCTTC,CASSIVAANEQFF
TRBV5-5,many,TRBJ2-4,-,TGTGCCAGCAGCTTGGAGGGACACCCGTTGTCAAACATTCAGTACTTC,CASSLEGHPLSNIQYF